Each of the 32 T cell receptor beta chains below was sequenced from the same sample in a study of blood T cell repertoires in COVID-19. Generated by immunoSEQ multiplex PCR, the TCRdb table keeps only in-frame clones and is missing some. There are some 250,000 clones in the sample; about 89% occur only once, and 8.8% lies in the top ten. Material for sequencing was PBMCs or T cells enriched from blood (not recorded which). The origin of the receptors is a man aged 35 to 55 who had recovered from COVID-19.

A single count supports this clone. The chain links TRBV6-2 or TRBV6-3 to TRBJ1-1; D gene uncertain. CDR3 length: 17 amino acids. Germline V gives CDR1 MNHEY, CDR2 SVGEGT. V shed 2 bases and J shed 0 bases, with 16 bases lying between them. CDR3 residues: CASSYHFSQDLNTEAFF. CDR3 coding DNA: TGTGCCAGCAGTTACCATTTTTCGCAGGACTTGAACACTGAAGCTTTCTTT.

The DNA of the CDR3 is TGCGCCAGCAGCTTGCTGGGAGTTGGGGAGCAGTACTTC. Translated, it gives CASSLLGVGEQYF. V usage is TRBV5-1 and J usage is TRBJ2-7, with a possible D match to TRBD2 (5 bases). Germline CDR1 SGHRS, CDR2 YFSETQ. CDR3 size: 13 residues. The V gene lost 1 base and the J gene lost 7 bases, with 12 bases spanning the gap.

In its sample, this clone was seen once. Here the CDR3 reads CAISLGQSDTEAFF. In DNA, the CDR3 is TGTGCCATCAGCTTAGGACAGTCGGACACTGAAGCTTTCTTT. V and J are TRBV10-3 and TRBJ1-1; TRBD1 is a possible D gene (6 bases). The CDR3 contains 14 residues. V was shortened by 6 bases and J by 3 bases, with 14 bases between the two germline ends. Germline V gives CDR1 ENHRY, CDR2 SYGVKD.

The gene calls are TRBV11-3 and TRBJ2-2, with TRBD1 matching 10 bases. Trimming removed 4 bases from V and 5 bases from J; junction bases left unmatched: 7. The germline V gene has CDR1 SGHNT and CDR2 YENEEA. The CDR3 runs to 16 residues. The CDR3 sequence is CASSSRGTGETGELFF. In nucleotides, the CDR3 is TGTGCCAGCAGCTCCCGGGGGACAGGGGAGACCGGGGAGCTGTTTTTT.

This clone turned up a few times. V usage is TRBV7-7 and J usage is TRBJ2-7; 7 positions match TRBD1. The CDR3 has 16 amino acids. Germline V CDR1 and CDR2: SSHAT, FNYEAQ (reference sequence). The V gene end was trimmed by 5 bases and the J gene end by 7 bases; junction bases not matched to a gene: 17. CDR3 region: CASSPLTGKGSEEQYF. CDR3 sequence (DNA): TGTGCCAGCAGCCCTCTGACAGGGAAGGGGTCGGAGGAGCAGTACTTC.

V gene TRBV3-1 (or the pseudogene TRBV3-2) combines with J gene TRBJ2-1, with a tentative D call TRBD2 (5 bases). CDR1 and CDR2 from the germline V gene are LGHDT and YNNKEL (reference sequence). V was clipped by 1 base and J by 6 bases, with 10 bases between them. The CDR3 totals 14 residues. CDR3 amino acids: CASSQVTRVNEQFF. CDR3 nucleotides: TGTGCCAGCAGCCAAGTGACGAGGGTCAATGAGCAGTTCTTC.

J is TRBJ2-7 and V is TRBV11-3, with D perhaps TRBD2 (6 bases). The CDR3 length is 14 residues. Germline lookup yields CDR1 SGHNT and CDR2 YENEEA. The V end lost 7 bases, the J end lost 1 base, and 14 bases lay between the germline ends. CDR3 sequence: CASTGTGASYEQYF. In nucleotides, the CDR3 is TGTGCCAGCACAGGGACGGGAGCGTCCTACGAGCAGTACTTC.

This chain connects TRBV19 to TRBJ2-6; 12 bases are a match to TRBD1. Germline trimming cut 3 bases from V and 4 bases from J; bases unmatched to any gene: 4. Germline loops: CDR1 LNHDA, CDR2 SQIVND (reference sequence). CDR3 length equals 17 residues. The CDR3 spells CASSMGQGASGANVLTF. The CDR3 nucleotides read TGTGCCAGTAGTATGGGACAGGGGGCGAGCGGGGCCAACGTCCTGACTTTC. Combining the CDR3 with reference TRBV19 and TRBJ2-6 gives the whole variable domain DGGITQSPKYLFRKEGQNVTLSCEQNLNHDAMYWYRQDPGQGLRLIYYSQIVNDFQKGDIAEGYSVSREKKESFPLTVTSAQKNPTAFYLCASSMGQGASGANVLTFGAGSRLTVL.

DNA for the CDR3: TGCGCCAGCAGCCCCTCGGGACAGGGACCAATAGGCTACACCTTC. Translated, it gives CASSPSGQGPIGYTF. The rearrangement uses TRBV5-1 and TRBJ1-2; 9 nucleotides agree with TRBD1. Per germline, CDR1 SGHRS and CDR2 YFSETQ. With 4 bases clipped from V and 8 bases from J, the junction kept 12 bases outside the gene matches. CDR3 length: 15 residues.

This clone occurred a few times. The chain couples TRBV4-2 to TRBJ1-2, with a tentative D call TRBD1 (5 bases). CDR3 length: 14 amino acids. Per germline, CDR1 LGHNA and CDR2 YNFKEQ. Trimming removed 0 bases at V and 4 bases at J, with 9 bases between. For the CDR3, the DNA is TGTGCCAGCAGCCAAGATACAGGACCCTATGGCTACACCTTC. Translation: CASSQDTGPYGYTF.

This chain links TRBV28 with TRBJ2-4; TRBD1 aligns across 12 bases. V shed 5 bases, J shed 3 bases, and the junction held 5 bases outside the gene matches. Germline V gene data show CDR1 as MDHEN and CDR2 as SYDVKM. CDR3 length: 16 amino acids. In nucleotides, the CDR3 is TGTGCCAGCAGTCAAGGGACAGGGGGCGTCAAAAACATTCAGTACTTC. Translating it yields CASSQGTGGVKNIQYF.

The chain recombines TRBV3-1 (or the pseudogene TRBV3-2) with TRBJ2-5; TRBD2 agrees at 12 bases. After removal of 0 bases from V and 2 bases from J, the junction contained 7 bases not matched to a gene. The germline gives CDR1 LGHDT, CDR2 YNNKEL (reference sequence). This CDR3 has 18 residues. The CDR3 is CASSQDTLAGGDQETQYF. The DNA for the CDR3 is TGTGCCAGCAGCCAAGATACCCTAGCGGGAGGGGATCAAGAGACCCAGTACTTC.

CDR3 coding DNA: TGCGCCAGCAGCTGGATGACAGGGCCCTACGAGCAGTACTTC. Translated, it gives CASSWMTGPYEQYF. The rearrangement joins TRBV5-1 to TRBJ2-7, with 7 bases fitting TRBD1. Germline-derived CDR1 and CDR2 are SGHRS and YFSETQ. Trimming took 3 bases from V and 2 from J; bases not matched to a gene: 5. This CDR3 has 14 residues.

V usage is TRBV2 and J usage is TRBJ2-5; D is perhaps TRBD2 (6 bases). V gave up 4 bases and J gave up 2 bases, with 8 bases separating them. The CDR3 contains 13 residues. The germline V gene has CDR1 SNHLY and CDR2 FYNNEI. DNA for the CDR3: TGTGCCAGCAGTGCTGGGGGGCAAGAGACCCAGTACTTC. Encoded protein: CASSAGGQETQYF.

The rearrangement links TRBV29-1 to TRBJ2-5; the D gene is possibly TRBD1 (6 bases). CDR3 length: 13 residues. V lost 6 bases to trimming and J lost 4 bases, with 15 bases between them. CDR1 and CDR2 from the germline V gene are SQVTM and ANQGSEA. The CDR3 DNA is TGCAGCGTCGAGACGGACAGTGGAGAGACCCAGTACTTC. It translates to CSVETDSGETQYF.

The gene calls are TRBV5-6 and TRBJ1-6; weak D call: TRBD1 (5 bases). Germline-derived CDR1 and CDR2 are SGHDT and YYEEEE. There are 16 residues in the CDR3. V was clipped by 0 bases and J by 7 bases, with 14 bases between them. DNA for the CDR3: TGTGCCAGCAGCTTGGAACTGGGGGGTCAAAATTCACCCCTCCACTTT. Translating gives CASSLELGGQNSPLHF.

V gene TRBV5-6 combines with J gene TRBJ1-3; D not certain. This CDR3 has 15 residues. The germline gives CDR1 SGHDT, CDR2 YYEEEE. Trimming removed 4 bases from V and 1 base from J, with 12 bases in between. The CDR3 nucleotides are TGTGCCAGCAGCGGTTTCGGGGTTTCTGGAAACACCATATATTTT. Residues: CASSGFGVSGNTIYF.

V gene TRBV3-1 (or the pseudogene TRBV3-2) combines with J gene TRBJ2-7; TRBD1 aligns across 9 bases. CDR3 length: 14 residues. From germline, CDR1 is LGHDT and CDR2 YNNKEL (reference sequence). V shed 3 bases and J 3 bases; nucleotides not matched to a gene: 3. The CDR3 nucleotides read TGTGCCAGCAGCCATTGGGACAGGGACTACGAGCAGTACTTC. As protein: CASSHWDRDYEQYF.

This clone was picked up one time. The chain joins TRBV5-8 to TRBJ2-7, with D tentatively TRBD2 (6 bases). Germline assignment: CDR1 SGHTS and CDR2 YDEGEE. V gave up 2 bases and J gave up 6 bases, with 12 bases separating them. The CDR3 consists of 13 residues. CDR3 DNA: TGTGCCAGCAGCTTTGTGAGGGGAGGCGAGCAGTACTTC. Its protein is CASSFVRGGEQYF.

The chain couples TRBV6-1 to TRBJ2-7, with 10 positions matching TRBD2. The J segment lost 9 bases and the V segment lost 1 base, leaving 15 bases of the junction unmatched. CDR1 is MNHNS, CDR2 SASEGT, per germline. This CDR3 has 17 residues. In DNA form, the CDR3 reads TGTGCCAGCAGTGAAGGATTTTTAGCTAGCGGGGGACTAGCGCAGTACTTC. It yields the protein CASSEGFLASGGLAQYF.

Regarding this clone: Relative to the germline gene, one junction end is altered; a read error may explain this. The CDR3 sequence is CASSLDSGQGAEAFF. The CDR3 DNA follows: TGTGCCAGCAGCCTAGACTCGGGACAGGGGGCTGAAGCTTTCTTT. The chain recombines TRBV11-3 with TRBJ1-1, with 11 bases lining up with TRBD1. The CDR3 extends over 15 amino acids. The germline V gene encodes CDR1 SGHNT and CDR2 YENEEA.

The CDR3 coding sequence is TGTGCCAGCAGCCAAAGTAGGGGTTCTGGAAACACCATATATTTT. Translated, it gives CASSQSRGSGNTIYF. The chain employs TRBV4-2 and TRBJ1-3, with D possibly being TRBD1 (5 bases). Trimming removed 2 bases from V and 1 base from J, with 9 bases in between. Per germline, CDR1 LGHNA and CDR2 YNFKEQ. The CDR3 contains 15 residues.

The rearrangement links TRBV28 to TRBJ1-5; D possibly corresponds to TRBD1 (6 bases). The germline CDR1 and CDR2 sequences are MDHEN and SYDVKM. The CDR3 is 15 residues long. V lost 1 base, J lost 4 bases, and 11 bases lay in between. The CDR3 spells CASSLFLTGNQPQHF. The CDR3 bases are TGTGCCAGCAGTTTATTTCTAACAGGGAATCAGCCCCAGCATTTT.

The chain employs TRBV9 and TRBJ2-1; 8 nucleotides agree with TRBD1. The CDR3 sequence is 16 residues long. The germline V gene has CDR1 SGDLS and CDR2 YYNGEE. V dropped 0 bases and J dropped 7; count of bases not matched to a gene: 9. This chain's CDR3 is CASSVGGTGSVNEQFF. CDR3 bases: TGTGCCAGCAGCGTAGGTGGGACAGGCTCCGTGAATGAGCAGTTCTTC.

This rearrangement joins TRBV29-1 to TRBJ1-5; possible D gene TRBD1, 6 bases. This CDR3 is built from 13 residues. CDR1 and CDR2 (germline): SQVTM, ANQGSEA. Trimming pared 4 bases from V and 3 bases from J, leaving 10 bases between. CDR3 in amino acids: CSVGTGLNQPQHF. The CDR3 DNA sequence: TGCAGCGTTGGAACAGGGCTCAATCAGCCCCAGCATTTT.

The gene calls are TRBV7-3 and TRBJ2-3, with TRBD2 identical over 13 bases. V trimming: 5 bases; J trimming: 4 bases; junction bases outside the gene matches: 6. In germline, CDR1 is SGHTA, CDR2 FQGTGA. CDR3 length equals 16 residues. In DNA, the CDR3 is TGTGCCAGCAGCCCCGGGACTAGCGGGAACCCAGATACGCAGTATTTT. Amino acid sequence: CASSPGTSGNPDTQYF.

This sequence joins TRBV18 and TRBJ2-7; the D gene is possibly TRBD2 (5 bases). This CDR3 comprises 16 residues. From germline, CDR1 is KGHSH and CDR2 LQKENI. V gave up 0 bases and J gave up 4 bases, with 16 bases separating them. CDR3 residues: CASSPPSQRIMYEQYF. Written as DNA, the CDR3 is TGTGCCAGCTCACCACCGAGCCAGCGGATAATGTACGAGCAGTACTTC.

This clone came up once. The V call is TRBV5-8, the J call TRBJ1-2, with a tentative D call TRBD1 (6 bases). The CDR3 covers 16 residues. The V end was cut by 0 bases, the J end by 7 bases, with 19 bases between. Germline V gene sequence: CDR1 SGHTS, CDR2 YDEGEE. The CDR3 region is CASSLVRTVYPLGYTF. The CDR3 region has the DNA TGTGCCAGCAGCTTGGTTCGGACAGTTTATCCGCTTGGCTACACCTTC.

V is TRBV7-2 and J is TRBJ2-1; D is ambiguous. The germline gives CDR1 SGHTA, CDR2 FQGNSA. The CDR3 is 16 residues long. Between the trimmed V and J ends, which lost 5 bases and 0 bases, there was a span of 14 bases. The CDR3 DNA reads TGTGCCAGCAGCCCGACGATACAGAACTCCTACAATGAGCAGTTCTTC. Protein: CASSPTIQNSYNEQFF.

The chain combines TRBV29-1 with TRBJ2-7, with 15 bases lining up with TRBD2. The V gene's germline CDR1 is SQVTM and CDR2 ANQGSEA. V lost 3 bases and J lost 4; bases outside the gene matches: 10. The length of the CDR3 is 17 residues. The CDR3 spells CSVDSVGLAGGRYEQYF. For the CDR3, the DNA is TGCAGCGTTGACTCTGTAGGACTAGCGGGGGGGCGTTACGAGCAGTACTTC.

The chain joins TRBV5-1 to TRBJ2-5, with 7 nucleotides matching TRBD1. J lost 2 bases, V lost 3 bases, and 4 bases had no gene match. The CDR3 runs to 14 residues. Germline V gene sequence: CDR1 SGHRS, CDR2 YFSETQ. CDR3 sequence reads: CASSSWTGQETQYF. CDR3 coding DNA: TGCGCCAGCAGCTCGTGGACAGGACAAGAGACCCAGTACTTC. The whole variable domain, remainder taken from reference TRBV5-1 and TRBJ2-5, is KAGVTQTPRYLIKTRGQQVTLSCSPISGHRSVSWYQQTPGQGLQFLFEYFSETQRNKGNFPGRFSGRQFSNSRSEMNVSTLELGDSALYLCASSSWTGQETQYFGPGTRLLVL.

The chain has TRBV11-2 and TRBJ2-3, with D tentatively TRBD2 (6 bases). Germline V lookup: CDR1 SGHAT, CDR2 FQNNGV. This CDR3 has 17 residues. V gave up 5 bases and J gave up 4 bases, with 22 bases separating them. CDR3 in amino acids: CASSVGTAGRRADTQYF. The CDR3 coding sequence is TGTGCCAGCAGCGTAGGAACCGCGGGACGACGCGCAGATACGCAGTATTTT.